This T cell receptor (beta chain) was obtained from a study of neurological immune-mediated disorders. The sample holds many counts of this clonotype. TCRdb analysed the 5' RACE reads with MiXCR anew, one entry per CDR3 protein. This repertoire shows 25,000 to 30,000 distinct CDR3 sequences, just over 6.5% found once; its top ten account for roughly 9%. The CDR3 loop spans 13 amino acids. Germline CDR1 is DFQATT and CDR2 is SNEGSKA (reference sequence). Trimming took 0 bases from V and 4 from J, leaving 9 bases between them. The sample consisted of PBMCs. V is TRBV20-1 and J is TRBJ1-2; D call uncertain. The receptor comes from a woman aged 45-60 years in good health. In nucleotides, the CDR3 is TGCAGTGCTAGAGATGCCCCAACCTATGGCTACACCTTC. It specifies CSARDAPTYGYTF.